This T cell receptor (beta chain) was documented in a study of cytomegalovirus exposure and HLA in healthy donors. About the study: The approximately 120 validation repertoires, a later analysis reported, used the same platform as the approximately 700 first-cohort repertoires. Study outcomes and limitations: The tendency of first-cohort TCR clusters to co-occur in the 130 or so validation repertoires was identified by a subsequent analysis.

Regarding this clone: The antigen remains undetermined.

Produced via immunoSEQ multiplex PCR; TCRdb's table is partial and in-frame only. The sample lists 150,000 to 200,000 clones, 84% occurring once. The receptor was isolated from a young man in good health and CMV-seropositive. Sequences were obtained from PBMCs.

Here the CDR3 reads CAVGRGVWNTIYF. The CDR3 bases are TGTGCGGTAGGCAGGGGCGTCTGGAACACCATATATTTT. This rearrangement joins TRBV30 to TRBJ1-3, with D possibly TRBD1 on 6 matching bases. The CDR3 is 13 amino acids. CDR1 is GTSNPN and CDR2 is SVGIG in the germline V gene (reference sequence). The whole variable domain, remainder taken from reference TRBV30 and TRBJ1-3, is SQTIHQWPATLVQPVGSPLSLECTVEGTSNPNLYWYRQAAGRGLQLLFYSVGIGQISSEVPQNLSASRPQDRQFILSSKKLLLSDSGFYLCAVGRGVWNTIYFGEGSWLTVV.